This T cell receptor beta chain came from a study of cytomegalovirus exposure and HLA in healthy donors. Study details: Counted in an early data release were approximately 80 million unique TCRs from HLA-typed donors.

PCR primers comprised 60 Vbeta and 13 Jbeta primers. Sequencing was performed with immunoSEQ multiplex PCR; in TCRdb, only in-frame clones are kept and a portion is missing. Altogether 200,000 to 250,000 clones are present, 70% to 85% being singletons, with the ten largest covering roughly 1.5%. Points from the study as a whole: The later analysis indicated that the majority of CMV-associated TCR beta chains appeared HLA-restricted.

V was trimmed by 3 bases and J by 4 bases, leaving 13 bases between them. Germline V gene lookup returns CDR1 SGHNT and CDR2 YYREEE (reference sequence). The length of the CDR3 is 14 residues. Details on this clone: The antigen is unknown.

The sample comprised PBMCs. The chain has TRBV5-4 and TRBJ1-1; the D gene is possibly TRBD1 (5 bases). The TCR was taken from a man aged 50 to 59 in good health and CMV-seronegative. CDR3 sequence (DNA): TGTGCCAGCAGCTCCGGGACTAGTGTCACTGAAGCTTTCTTT. Amino acids: CASSSGTSVTEAFF.